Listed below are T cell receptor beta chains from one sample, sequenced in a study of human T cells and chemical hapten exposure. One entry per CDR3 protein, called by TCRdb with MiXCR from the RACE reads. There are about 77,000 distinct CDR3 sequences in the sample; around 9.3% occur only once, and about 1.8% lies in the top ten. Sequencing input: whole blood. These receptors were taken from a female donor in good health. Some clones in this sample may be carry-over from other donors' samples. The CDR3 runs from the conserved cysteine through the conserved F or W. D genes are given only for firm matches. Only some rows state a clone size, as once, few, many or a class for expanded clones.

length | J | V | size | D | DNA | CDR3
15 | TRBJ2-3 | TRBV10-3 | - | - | TGTGCCATCAGTGAAGCACGGGGGACAGAGGGTCCGCAGTATTTT | CAISEARGTEGPQYF
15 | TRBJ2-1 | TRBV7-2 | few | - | TGTGCCAGCAGCTTAGCCGGACTGATCTACAATGAGCAGTTCTTC | CASSLAGLIYNEQFF
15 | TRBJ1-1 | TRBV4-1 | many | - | TGCGCCAGCAGCCAACCCGACGGAAGCGGAGACGAAGCTTTCTTT | CASSQPDGSGDEAFF
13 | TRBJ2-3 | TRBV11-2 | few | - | TGTGCCAGCAGCTTAGGATCCGCGGATACGCAGTATTTT | CASSLGSADTQYF
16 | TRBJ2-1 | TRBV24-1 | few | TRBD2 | TGTGCCACCAGTGATCCTTCTAGCGGGAAATGCAATGAGCAGTTCTTC | CATSDPSSGKCNEQFF
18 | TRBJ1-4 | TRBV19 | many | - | TGTGCCAGTAGTATGGTGACGGATTTCTTAGCAACTAATGAAAAACTGTTTTTT | CASSMVTDFLATNEKLFF
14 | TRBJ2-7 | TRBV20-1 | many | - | TGCAGTGCTAGAGAAGGGATTCGGAACTACGAGCAGTACTTC | CSAREGIRNYEQYF
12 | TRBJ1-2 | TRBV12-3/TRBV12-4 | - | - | TGTGCCAGCAGTTTGGAGGGCTCTGGCTACACCTTC | CASSLEGSGYTF
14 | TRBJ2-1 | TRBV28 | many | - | TGTGCCAGCAGTGCCGGAGACGAGGGCTATGAGCAGTTCTTC | CASSAGDEGYEQFF
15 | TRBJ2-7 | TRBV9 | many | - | TGTGCCAGCAGCGTTTCAACGGGCCCTTCCTACGAGCAGTACTTC | CASSVSTGPSYEQYF
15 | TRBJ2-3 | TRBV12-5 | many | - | TGTGCTAGTGGTTTGGTACCGGGGTACACAGATACGCAGTATTTT | CASGLVPGYTDTQYF
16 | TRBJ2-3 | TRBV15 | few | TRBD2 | TGTGCCACCAGCAGCGGGGGGGAAACCAGCACAGATACGCAGTATTTT | CATSSGGETSTDTQYF
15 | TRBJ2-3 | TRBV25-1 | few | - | TGTGCCAGCAGCAACCGGGGAGGCGGCACAGATACGCAGTATTTT | CASSNRGGGTDTQYF
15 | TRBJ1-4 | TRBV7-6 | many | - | TGTGCCAGCAGCTCACCCGGAGGCTCTAATGAAAAACTGTTTTTT | CASSSPGGSNEKLFF
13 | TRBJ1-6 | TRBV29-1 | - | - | TGCAGCGTGCTGACAGAGTATAATTCACCCCTCCACTTT | CSVLTEYNSPLHF
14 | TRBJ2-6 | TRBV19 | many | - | TGTGCCAGTAGTAGTTACGAGGGGGCCAACGTCCTGACTTTC | CASSSYEGANVLTF
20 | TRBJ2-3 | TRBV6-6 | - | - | TGTGCCAGCAGTTACCTGGGGATAAGTTCTAGGGCATCTAGCACAGATACGCAGTATTTT | CASSYLGISSRASSTDTQYF
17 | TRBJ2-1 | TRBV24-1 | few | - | TGTGCCACCAGTGACAGGGGGGCCACCCAGTCCTACAATGAGCAGTTCTTC | CATSDRGATQSYNEQFF
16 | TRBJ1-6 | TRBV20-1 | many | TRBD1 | TGCAGTGCCAGATACCCGGGACAGACGGGGAATTCACCCCTCCACTTT | CSARYPGQTGNSPLHF
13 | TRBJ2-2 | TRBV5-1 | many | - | TGCGCCAGCAGCTTTCAGGGTTCCGGGGAGCTGTTTTTT | CASSFQGSGELFF
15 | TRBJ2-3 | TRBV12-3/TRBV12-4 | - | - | TGTGCCAGCAGTCTATACGGGGGGCCATCAGATACGCAGTATTTT | CASSLYGGPSDTQYF
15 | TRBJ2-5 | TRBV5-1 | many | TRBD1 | TGCGCCAGCAGCGTGGACAGGGGAGAGCAAGAGACCCAGTACTTC | CASSVDRGEQETQYF
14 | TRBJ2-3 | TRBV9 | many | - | TGTGCCAGCAGCGTAGCGAGGGGCAGGAATACGCAGTATTTT | CASSVARGRNTQYF
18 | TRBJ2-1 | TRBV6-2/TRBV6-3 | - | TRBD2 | TGTGCCAGCAGTTACACCATAAGCGGGGAGGACTCCTACAATGAGCAGTTCTTC | CASSYTISGEDSYNEQFF
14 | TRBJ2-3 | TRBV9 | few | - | TGTGCCAGCAGCGTAGTTTCCAACACAGATACGCAGTATTTT | CASSVVSNTDTQYF
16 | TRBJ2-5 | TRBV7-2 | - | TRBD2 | TGTGCCAGCAGCAAACGGCTAGCGGGGGGAGGTGAGACCCAGTACTTC | CASSKRLAGGGETQYF
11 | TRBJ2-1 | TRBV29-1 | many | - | TGCAGCGTTGAAAAGGGGAGAGAGCAGTTCTTC | CSVEKGREQFF
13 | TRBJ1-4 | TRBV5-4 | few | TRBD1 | TGTGCCAGCAAGGGACAGCCTAATGAAAAACTGTTTTTT | CASKGQPNEKLFF
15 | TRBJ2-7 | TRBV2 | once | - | TGTGCCAGCAGTGAAGAGGGCTCCAGCTCCTACGAGCAGTACTTC | CASSEEGSSSYEQYF
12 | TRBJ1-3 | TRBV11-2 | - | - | TGTGCCAGCAGCTCACAGGGAAACACCATATGTTTT | CASSSQGNTICF
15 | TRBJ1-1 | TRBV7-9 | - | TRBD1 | TGTGCCAGCAGCCCGGGACAGGGGTGGACCACTGAAGCTTTCTTT | CASSPGQGWTTEAFF
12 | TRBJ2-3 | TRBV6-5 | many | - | TGTGCCAGCAGTGGAGGATCAGATACGCAGTATTTT | CASSGGSDTQYF
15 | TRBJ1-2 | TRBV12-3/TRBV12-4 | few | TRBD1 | TGTGCCAGCACCCCACCGGGACAGGGGATAAATGGCTACACCTTC | CASTPPGQGINGYTF
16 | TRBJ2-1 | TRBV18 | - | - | TGTGCCAGCTCACCACTTGCCGGGTCCAGGTACAATGAGCAGTTCTTC | CASSPLAGSRYNEQFF
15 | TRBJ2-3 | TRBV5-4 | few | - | TGTGCCAGCAGCTTGGACAGGGGGGGGATAGATACGCAGTATTTT | CASSLDRGGIDTQYF
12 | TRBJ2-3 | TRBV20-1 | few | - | TGCAGTGCGGAACTAGGCACAGATACGCAGTATTTT | CSAELGTDTQYF
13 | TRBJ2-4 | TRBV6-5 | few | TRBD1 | TGTGCCAGCAGTTACTCGACAGGGCACATTCAGTACTTC | CASSYSTGHIQYF
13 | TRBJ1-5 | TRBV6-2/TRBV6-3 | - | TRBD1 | TGTGCCAGCAGCCCTGGACAGGGTCAGCCCCAGCATTTT | CASSPGQGQPQHF
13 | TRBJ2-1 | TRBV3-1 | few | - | TGTGCCAGCAGCCTATGGGAGTTCAATGAGCAGTTCTTC | CASSLWEFNEQFF
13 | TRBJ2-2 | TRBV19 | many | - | TGTGCCAGTAGTATAGAGCTGACCGGGGAGCTGTTTTTT | CASSIELTGELFF
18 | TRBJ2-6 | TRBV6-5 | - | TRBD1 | TGTGCCAGCAGTTACTCGGGACAGTGGGTCTCTGGGGCCAACGTCCTGACTTTC | CASSYSGQWVSGANVLTF
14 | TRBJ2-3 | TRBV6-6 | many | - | TGTGCCAGCCGAGCCGACCCCTCCACAGATACGCAGTATTTT | CASRADPSTDTQYF
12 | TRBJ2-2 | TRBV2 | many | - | TGTGCCAGCAGTGAGATCACCGGGGAGCTGTTTTTT | CASSEITGELFF